This note documents a single T cell receptor (beta chain) sequence. This sample is part of a study of blood T cell repertoires in COVID-19. At the level of the study: The study drew acute and convalescent COVID-19 samples from the United States, Italy and Spain. PBMCs, B-cell-depleted T cells, or T cells provided the cDNA or gDNA that made up the material.

With V trimmed by 10 bases and J by 2 bases, 12 bases remained unmatched. The CDR3 length is 15 residues. The V gene's germline CDR1 is MNHEY and CDR2 SMNVEV (reference sequence). Those enrolled in Seattle joined during active infection and were followed longitudinally afterward. Original processing methods: For nucleated cells, counts were estimated from reference gene primer amplification. The data were produced by immunoSEQ multiplex PCR, yet TCRdb's version contains in-frame clones alone and is incomplete. V and J calls and clone size are as listed in that table; D and trimming were resolved from the DNA. The table records roughly 340,000 clones, around nine tenths of them present only once.

The receptor's source is a woman aged 70-85 years with COVID-19, enrolled during active disease. The V and J genes are TRBV27 and TRBJ2-3; 7 bases are a match to TRBD1. Sequenced input: peripheral blood. CDR3 sequence reads: CATLPLRGSTDTQYF. CDR3 nucleotide sequence: TGTGCCACCCTCCCCCTCAGGGGGTCCACAGATACGCAGTATTTT.